The clone carrying this TCR beta chain was counted between two and nine times. Its antigen is as yet unknown. PCR involved 60 Vbeta and 13 Jbeta primers. Generated by immunoSEQ multiplex PCR, the TCRdb table keeps only in-frame clones and is missing some. The repertoire has some 200,000 clones, under 85% of them found once; the top ten carry roughly 1.6%. This record comes from a study of cytomegalovirus exposure and HLA in healthy donors. Points from the study as a whole: In a later analysis, at a false discovery rate of 0.05, approximately 18,000 TCR beta sequences were associated with HLA alleles.

This cohort consisted of healthy bone marrow donors. This TCR was recovered from a middle-aged man in good health and CMV-seronegative. Sequenced sample: PBMCs.

CDR3 coding DNA: TGTGCTAGTGGACAACAGGGGGCCACAAGCACCGGGGAGCTGTTTTTT. Protein sequence: CASGQQGATSTGELFF. The rearrangement links TRBV12-5 to TRBJ2-2, with 9 bases fitting TRBD1. V was pared by 6 bases and J by 4 bases, with 9 bases of the junction left unmatched. The germline CDR1 and CDR2 sequences are LGHNT and FRNRAP. This CDR3 comprises 16 residues. The whole variable domain, remainder taken from reference TRBV12-5 and TRBJ2-2, is DARVTQTPRHKVTEMGQEVTMRCQPILGHNTVFWYRQTMMQGLELLAYFRNRAPLDDSGMPKDRFSAEMPDATLATLKIQPSEPRDSAVYFCASGQQGATSTGELFFGEGSRLTVL.